This T cell receptor beta chain was documented in a study of T cell responses to AZD1222 COVID-19 vaccine. General study results and limits: It should be noted that donors were predominantly white British and more often female, and clonal diversity was possibly underestimated.

Clones were sequenced by immunoSEQ multiplex PCR, and TCRdb holds only the in-frame ones, with some missing. The sample contains roughly 140,000 clones, under 95% of which appear only once. The CDR3 extends over 17 amino acids. V lost 0 bases and J lost 0, with 12 bases in between. Germline CDR1 is MGHRA and CDR2 is YSYEKL. Concerning this clone itself: Its specificity is unknown.

This clonotype originated in an adult in good health. The source material was peripheral blood, sampled on day 0 of AZD1222 vaccination. J is TRBJ1-3 and V is TRBV4-1; no clear D gene. The CDR3 region has the DNA TGCGCCAGCAGCCAAGAGGAATTCACCATCTCTGGAAACACCATATATTTT. Translated: CASSQEEFTISGNTIYF.